The 15 T cell receptor beta chains listed next were all sequenced from one sample in a study of blood T cell repertoires in COVID-19. The assay was immunoSEQ multiplex PCR, and TCRdb's table has in-frame clones only and misses some. The profile covers about 220,000 clones, with around 83% appearing a single time and about 1.3% taken by the ten largest. Sequenced material: PBMCs or T cells enriched from blood (not recorded which). Every receptor here comes from a woman in her forties with acute COVID-19.

This chain connects TRBV14 to TRBJ2-1, with 8 bases aligning to TRBD2. J gave up 3 bases and V 4 bases, and 8 bases lay outside the gene matches. The CDR3 contains 16 residues. CDR1 and CDR2 (germline): SGHDN, FVKESK. CDR3 coding DNA: TGTGCCAGCAGCCCTACCGGGGGGGCCGTCTACAATGAGCAGTTCTTC. Translation: CASSPTGGAVYNEQFF.

V gene TRBV6-5 combines with J gene TRBJ2-5; D not certain. Looked up from germline, CDR1 is MNHEY and CDR2 is SVGAGI. The CDR3 consists of 12 residues. Trimming stripped 8 bases from V and 5 bases from J, with 12 bases between. DNA for the CDR3: TGTGCCAGCGGATATACGAGGGAGACCCAGTACTTC. This translates into CASGYTRETQYF.

V gene TRBV7-9 combines with J gene TRBJ1-4; the D gene is possibly TRBD1 (6 bases). Trimming removed 7 bases from V and 2 bases from J, with 11 bases in between. Germline values: CDR1 SEHNR, CDR2 FQNEAQ (reference sequence). The CDR3 totals 14 residues. DNA of the CDR3: TGTGCCAGCACCGCCAGGGGCACTAATGAAAAACTGTTTTTT. This encodes CASTARGTNEKLFF.

CDR3 sequence reads: CSVELPQGRNRRGYTF. The DNA of the CDR3 is TGCAGCGTTGAACTCCCCCAGGGGCGAAATCGGCGGGGCTACACCTTC. The gene calls are TRBV29-1 and TRBJ1-2; D may be TRBD1 (6 bases). The CDR3 is 16 residues long. The V gene lost 2 bases and the J gene lost 8 bases, with 24 bases spanning the gap. Germline V gene lookup returns CDR1 SQVTM and CDR2 ANQGSEA.

The chain recombines TRBV19 with TRBJ2-4; 7 bases match TRBD1. Germline V gives CDR1 LNHDA, CDR2 SQIVND (reference sequence). The CDR3 runs to 13 residues. V shed 3 bases and J 9 bases; nucleotides not matched to a gene: 5. The CDR3 bases are TGTGCCAGTAGTATCTCCGCAGGGGGCATTCAGTACTTC. It is translated as CASSISAGGIQYF.

The rearrangement joins TRBV19 to TRBJ2-2; 9 positions match TRBD1. The CDR3 extends over 14 amino acids. The V gene's germline CDR1 is LNHDA and CDR2 SQIVND (reference sequence). Trimming removed 9 bases from V and 3 bases from J; junction bases left unmatched: 5. Here the CDR3 reads CASGTGSYTGELFF. For the CDR3, the DNA is TGTGCCAGCGGGACAGGGTCATACACCGGGGAGCTGTTTTTT.

This sequence joins TRBV4-2 and TRBJ2-3, with 8 bases matching TRBD2. In germline, CDR1 is LGHNA, CDR2 YNFKEQ. Trimming at V came to 4 bases and at J to 2 bases, leaving 8 bases not matched to a gene. CDR3 length: 16 amino acids. The CDR3 region is CASSPGTSGYTDTQYF. In DNA form, the CDR3 reads TGTGCCAGCAGCCCCGGCACTAGCGGATACACAGATACGCAGTATTTT.

V gene TRBV19 combines with J gene TRBJ1-2, with D perhaps TRBD1 (5 bases). V was trimmed by 6 bases and J by 3 bases, leaving 14 bases between them. The CDR3 runs 14 residues. Per germline, CDR1 LNHDA and CDR2 SQIVND (reference sequence). The CDR3 DNA reads as TGTGCCAGTAGCCACAGGAAAGGGGACTATGGCTACACCTTC. Its protein is CASSHRKGDYGYTF.

CDR3 in amino acids: CASSLWRLNAGVPSFYGYTF. The CDR3 nucleotides are TGTGCCAGCAGTTTATGGCGGTTGAATGCGGGGGTCCCGAGTTTCTATGGCTACACCTTC. The V gene is TRBV27, the J gene TRBJ1-2; possible D gene TRBD1, 5 bases. Germline CDR1 reads MNHEY; CDR2 reads SMNVEV (reference sequence). Trimming shortened V by 1 base and J by 4 bases, and 28 bases separated the two germline ends. This CDR3 comprises 20 residues.

CDR3 coding DNA: TGTGCCAGCAGGATAGGGGTGGGGTACAATGAGCAGTTCTTC. Translating gives CASRIGVGYNEQFF. V is TRBV13 and J is TRBJ2-1; perhaps TRBD1 as D (5 bases). CDR3 length: 14 amino acids. The V end was cut by 6 bases, the J end by 4 bases, with 13 bases between. The germline gives CDR1 PRHDT, CDR2 FYEKMQ (reference sequence).

V and J are TRBV2 and TRBJ2-3, with D possibly TRBD2 on 5 matching bases. The CDR3 contains 17 residues. CDR1 is SNHLY and CDR2 is FYNNEI in the germline V gene. The V end lost 2 bases, the J end lost 0 bases, and 15 bases lay between the germline ends. The CDR3 reads CASSELLASTSTDTQYF. CDR3 nucleotides: TGTGCCAGCAGTGAACTGTTAGCGTCCACTAGCACAGATACGCAGTATTTT.

V is TRBV5-1 and J is TRBJ2-7; D not certain. The V end lost 3 bases, the J end lost 1 base, and 11 bases lay between the germline ends. The CDR3 length is 14 residues. CDR1 and CDR2 (germline): SGHRS, YFSETQ. The CDR3 bases are TGCGCCAGCAGCTGGGCAGAGCCTTCCTACGAGCAGTACTTC. As protein: CASSWAEPSYEQYF. Filled out from reference TRBV5-1 and TRBJ2-7, the complete variable domain reads KAGVTQTPRYLIKTRGQQVTLSCSPISGHRSVSWYQQTPGQGLQFLFEYFSETQRNKGNFPGRFSGRQFSNSRSEMNVSTLELGDSALYLCASSWAEPSYEQYFGPGTRLTVT.

The chain recombines TRBV24-1 with TRBJ1-2, with D possibly being TRBD1 (5 bases). This CDR3 is 14 amino acids long. Germline V gives CDR1 KGHDR, CDR2 SFDVKD. V was shortened by 2 bases and J by 0 bases, with 6 bases between the two germline ends. CDR3 nucleotide sequence: TGTGCCACCAGTGATTGGGGGGCTAACTATGGCTACACCTTC. It translates to CATSDWGANYGYTF.

With regard to this clone: Other DNA sequences of this sample code for an identical CDR3. The V and J genes are TRBV5-6 and TRBJ2-5; the D gene is possibly TRBD2 (5 bases). V was pared by 1 base and J by 7 bases, with 5 bases between. CDR1 is SGHDT, CDR2 YYEEEE, per germline. This CDR3 has 11 amino acids. The CDR3: CASSLSGTQYF. The CDR3 DNA is TGTGCCAGCAGCTTGAGCGGGACCCAGTACTTC.

This clone has more than one count but fewer than ten. The chain is built from TRBV9 and TRBJ2-5; 8 bases are shared with TRBD1. With V trimmed by 0 bases and J by 2 bases, 3 bases remained unmatched. The CDR3 is 15 residues long. CDR1 SGDLS and CDR2 YYNGEE come from the germline V gene. The CDR3 nucleotides read TGTGCCAGCAGCGTAGACAGGGGGAGGCAAGAGACCCAGTACTTC. Protein product: CASSVDRGRQETQYF.